Ten or more counts support the clone carrying this TCR beta chain. Its antigen is unknown. The sample is drawn from a study of human T cells and chemical hapten exposure. Whole-study context: In the sensitization step, 2% DPC was placed on about 2 cm by about 2 cm of upper inner arm skin. Study-level points and caveats: TCRs above 1 in 1000 frequency stayed constant with DPC sensitization.

CDR1 and CDR2 from the germline V gene are MDHEN and SYDVKM. V lost 1 base to trimming and J lost 1 base, with 8 bases between them. There are 14 residues in the CDR3. A single record per CDR3 protein comes from TCRdb applying MiXCR to the RACE reads. Of roughly 38,000 distinct CDR3 sequences in the sample, 7.5% to 8% were seen once. Stated time point: pre-sensitization, week 0. The treatment here: therapeutic diphenylcyclopropenone sensitization with weekly scalp DPC. The clonotype was recovered from a woman aged 50 to 60 with alopecia areata. Some clones in this sample may be carry-over from other donors' samples. The sample consisted of whole blood, taken in connection with sensitization to the hapten diphenylcyclopropenone (DPC). The rearrangement joins TRBV28 to TRBJ2-7, with unresolved D. The CDR3 loop is CASSLSGRSYEQYF. The CDR3 nucleotides are TGTGCCAGCAGTTTATCCGGCCGGTCCTACGAGCAGTACTTC.